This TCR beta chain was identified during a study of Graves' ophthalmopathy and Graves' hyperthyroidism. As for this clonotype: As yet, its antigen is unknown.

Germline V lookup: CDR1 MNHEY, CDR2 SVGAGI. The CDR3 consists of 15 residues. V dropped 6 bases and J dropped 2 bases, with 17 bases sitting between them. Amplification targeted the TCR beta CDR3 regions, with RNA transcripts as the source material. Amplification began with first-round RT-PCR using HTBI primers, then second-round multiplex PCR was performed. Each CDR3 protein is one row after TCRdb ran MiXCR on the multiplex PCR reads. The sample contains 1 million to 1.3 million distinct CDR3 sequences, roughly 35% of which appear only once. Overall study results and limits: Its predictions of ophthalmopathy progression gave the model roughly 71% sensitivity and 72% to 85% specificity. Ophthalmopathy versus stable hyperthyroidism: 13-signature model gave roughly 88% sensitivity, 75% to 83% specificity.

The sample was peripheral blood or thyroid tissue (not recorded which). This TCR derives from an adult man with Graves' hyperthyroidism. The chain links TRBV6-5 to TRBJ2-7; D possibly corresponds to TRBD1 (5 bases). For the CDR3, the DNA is TGTGCCAGCAGGTACGGACCCCAGGGCGCCTACGAGCAGTACTTC. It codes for CASRYGPQGAYEQYF.